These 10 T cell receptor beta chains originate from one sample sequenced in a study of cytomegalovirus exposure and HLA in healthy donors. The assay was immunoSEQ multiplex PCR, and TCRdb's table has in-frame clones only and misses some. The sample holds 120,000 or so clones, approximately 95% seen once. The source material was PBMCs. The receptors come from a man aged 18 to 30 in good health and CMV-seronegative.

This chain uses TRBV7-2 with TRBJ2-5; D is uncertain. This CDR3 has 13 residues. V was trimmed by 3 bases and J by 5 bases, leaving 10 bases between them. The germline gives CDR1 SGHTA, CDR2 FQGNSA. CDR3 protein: CASSFYTGETQYF. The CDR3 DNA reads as TGTGCCAGCAGCTTCTATACCGGGGAGACCCAGTACTTC.

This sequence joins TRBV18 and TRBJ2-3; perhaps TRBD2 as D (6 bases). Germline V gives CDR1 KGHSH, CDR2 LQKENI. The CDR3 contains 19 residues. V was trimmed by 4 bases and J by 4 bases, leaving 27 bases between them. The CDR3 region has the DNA TGTGCCAGCTCACTGATCAATCCCCAACTAGCACTCGAGGCAGATACGCAGTATTTT. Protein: CASSLINPQLALEADTQYF.

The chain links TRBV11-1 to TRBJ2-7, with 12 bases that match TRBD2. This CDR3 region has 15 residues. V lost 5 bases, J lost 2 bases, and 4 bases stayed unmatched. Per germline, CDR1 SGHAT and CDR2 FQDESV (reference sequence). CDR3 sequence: CASSLRLAGAYEQYF. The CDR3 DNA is TGTGCCAGCAGCCTCCGACTAGCGGGGGCCTACGAGCAGTACTTC.

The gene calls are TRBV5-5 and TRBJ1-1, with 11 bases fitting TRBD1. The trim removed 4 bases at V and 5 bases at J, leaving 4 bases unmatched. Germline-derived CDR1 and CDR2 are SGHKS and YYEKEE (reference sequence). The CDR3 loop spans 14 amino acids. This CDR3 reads CASSLGQGATEAFF. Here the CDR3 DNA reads TGTGCCAGCAGCCTAGGACAGGGGGCGACTGAAGCTTTCTTT. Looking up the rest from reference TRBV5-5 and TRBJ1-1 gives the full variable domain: DAGVTQSPTHLIKTRGQQVTLRCSPISGHKSVSWYQQVLGQGPQFIFQYYEKEERGRGNFPDRFSARQFPNYSSELNVNALLLGDSALYLCASSLGQGATEAFFGQGTRLTVV.

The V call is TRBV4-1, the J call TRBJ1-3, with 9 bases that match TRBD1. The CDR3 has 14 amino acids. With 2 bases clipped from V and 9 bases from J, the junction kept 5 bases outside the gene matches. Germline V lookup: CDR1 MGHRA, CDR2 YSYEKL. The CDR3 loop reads CASSQPGQGTTIYF. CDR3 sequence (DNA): TGCGCCAGCAGCCAACCGGGACAGGGTACCACCATATATTTT.

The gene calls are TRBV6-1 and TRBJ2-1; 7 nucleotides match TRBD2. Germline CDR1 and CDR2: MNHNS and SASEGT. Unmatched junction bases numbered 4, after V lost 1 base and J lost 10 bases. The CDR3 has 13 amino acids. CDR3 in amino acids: CASSEEDGGEQFF. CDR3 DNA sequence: TGTGCCAGCAGTGAAGAGGACGGGGGGGAGCAGTTCTTC.

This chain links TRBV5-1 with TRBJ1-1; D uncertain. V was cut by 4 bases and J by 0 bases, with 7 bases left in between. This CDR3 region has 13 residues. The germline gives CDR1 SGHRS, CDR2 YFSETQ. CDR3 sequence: CASSPRMNTEAFF. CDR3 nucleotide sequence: TGCGCCAGCAGCCCGCGGATGAACACTGAAGCTTTCTTT.

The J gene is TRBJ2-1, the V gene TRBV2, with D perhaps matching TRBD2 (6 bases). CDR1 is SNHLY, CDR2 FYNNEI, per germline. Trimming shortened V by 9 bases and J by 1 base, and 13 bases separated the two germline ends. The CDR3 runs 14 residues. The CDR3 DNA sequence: TGTGCCAGTGTCGGGAGAGTTTCCTACAATGAGCAGTTCTTC. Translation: CASVGRVSYNEQFF. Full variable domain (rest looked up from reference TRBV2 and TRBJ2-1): EPEVTQTPSHQVTQMGQEVILRCVPISNHLYFYWYRQILGQKVEFLVSFYNNEISEKSEIFDDQFSVERPDGSNFTLKIRSTKLEDSAMYFCASVGRVSYNEQFFGPGTRLTVL.

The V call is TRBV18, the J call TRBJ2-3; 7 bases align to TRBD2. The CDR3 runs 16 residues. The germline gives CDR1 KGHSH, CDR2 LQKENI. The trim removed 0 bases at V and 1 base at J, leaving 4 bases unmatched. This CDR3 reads CASSPPRGDRTDTQYF. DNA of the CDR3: TGTGCCAGCTCACCACCCCGGGGGGATCGCACAGATACGCAGTATTTT. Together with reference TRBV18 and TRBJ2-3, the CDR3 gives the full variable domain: NAGVMQNPRHLVRRRGQEARLRCSPMKGHSHVYWYRQLPEEGLKFMVYLQKENIIDESGMPKERFSAEFPKEGPSILRIQQVVRGDSAAYFCASSPPRGDRTDTQYFGPGTRLTVL.

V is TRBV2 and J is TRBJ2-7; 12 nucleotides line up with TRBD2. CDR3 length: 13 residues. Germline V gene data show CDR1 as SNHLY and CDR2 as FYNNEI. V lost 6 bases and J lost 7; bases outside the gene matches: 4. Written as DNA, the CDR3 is TGTGCCAGCAGCCCGACTAGCGGGAGAGAGCAGTACTTC. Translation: CASSPTSGREQYF.